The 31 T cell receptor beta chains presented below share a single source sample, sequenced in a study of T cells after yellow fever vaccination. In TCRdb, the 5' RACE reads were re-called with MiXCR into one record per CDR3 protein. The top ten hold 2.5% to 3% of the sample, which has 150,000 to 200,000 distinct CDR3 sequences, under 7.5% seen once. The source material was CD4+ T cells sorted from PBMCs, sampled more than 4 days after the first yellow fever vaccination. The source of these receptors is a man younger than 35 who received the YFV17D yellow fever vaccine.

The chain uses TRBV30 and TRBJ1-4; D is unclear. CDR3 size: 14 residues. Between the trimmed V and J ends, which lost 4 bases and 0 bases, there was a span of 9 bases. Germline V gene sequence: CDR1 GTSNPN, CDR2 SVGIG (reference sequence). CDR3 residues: CAWNGDTTNEKLFF. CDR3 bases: TGTGCCTGGAATGGGGATACAACTAATGAAAAACTGTTTTTT. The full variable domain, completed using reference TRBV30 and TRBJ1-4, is SQTIHQWPATLVQPVGSPLSLECTVEGTSNPNLYWYRQAAGRGLQLLFYSVGIGQISSEVPQNLSASRPQDRQFILSSKKLLLSDSGFYLCAWNGDTTNEKLFFGSGTQLSVL.

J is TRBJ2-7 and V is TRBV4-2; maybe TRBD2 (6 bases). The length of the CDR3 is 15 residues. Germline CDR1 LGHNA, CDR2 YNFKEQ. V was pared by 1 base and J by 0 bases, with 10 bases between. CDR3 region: CASSQGTTLSYEQYF. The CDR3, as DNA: TGTGCCAGCAGCCAAGGGACTACCCTCTCCTACGAGCAGTACTTC.

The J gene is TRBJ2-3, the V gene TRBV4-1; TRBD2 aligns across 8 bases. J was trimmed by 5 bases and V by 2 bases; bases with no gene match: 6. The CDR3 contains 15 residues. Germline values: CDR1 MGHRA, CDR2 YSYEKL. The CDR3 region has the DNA TGCGCCAGCAGCCAACTCGGGGGGGCCGTAGATACGCAGTATTTT. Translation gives CASSQLGGAVDTQYF.

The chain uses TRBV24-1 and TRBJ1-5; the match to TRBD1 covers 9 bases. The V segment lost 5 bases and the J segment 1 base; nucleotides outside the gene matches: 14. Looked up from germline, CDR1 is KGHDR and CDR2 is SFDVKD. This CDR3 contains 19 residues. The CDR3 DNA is TGTGCCACCAGTGCCGGGGGACAGGGAGGTTTGTGGAGCAATCAGCCCCAGCATTTT. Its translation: CATSAGGQGGLWSNQPQHF.

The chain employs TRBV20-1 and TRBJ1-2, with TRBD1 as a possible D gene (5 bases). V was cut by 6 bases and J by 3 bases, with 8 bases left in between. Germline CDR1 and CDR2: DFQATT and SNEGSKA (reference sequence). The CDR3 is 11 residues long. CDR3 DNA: TGCAGTGCGGCACAGGACTATGGCTACACCTTC. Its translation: CSAAQDYGYTF.

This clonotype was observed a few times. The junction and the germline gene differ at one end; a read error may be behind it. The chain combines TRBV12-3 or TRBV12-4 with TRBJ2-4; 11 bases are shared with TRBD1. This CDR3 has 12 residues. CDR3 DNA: TGTGCCAGCAGGAGGACAGGGGGCTTGTTTAGCTTC. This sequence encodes CASRRTGGLFSF.

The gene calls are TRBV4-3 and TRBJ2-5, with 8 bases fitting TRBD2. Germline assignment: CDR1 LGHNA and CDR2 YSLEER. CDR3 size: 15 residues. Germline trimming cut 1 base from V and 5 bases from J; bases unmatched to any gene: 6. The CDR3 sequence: CASSQAQSGGETQYF. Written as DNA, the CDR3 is TGCGCCAGCAGCCAAGCCCAGAGCGGGGGCGAGACCCAGTACTTC.

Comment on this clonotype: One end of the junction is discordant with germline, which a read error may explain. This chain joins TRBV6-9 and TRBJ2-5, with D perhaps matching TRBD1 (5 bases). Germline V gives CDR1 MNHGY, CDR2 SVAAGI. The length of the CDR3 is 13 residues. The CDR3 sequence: CASSYSRAETLYF. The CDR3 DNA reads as TGTGCCAGCAGTTATTCCAGGGCGGAGACCCTGTACTTC.

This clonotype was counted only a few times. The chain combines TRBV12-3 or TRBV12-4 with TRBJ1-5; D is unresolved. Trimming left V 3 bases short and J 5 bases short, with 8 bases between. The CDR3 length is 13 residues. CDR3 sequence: CASSLNTDQPQHF. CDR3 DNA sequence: TGTGCCAGCAGTTTGAACACGGATCAGCCCCAGCATTTT.

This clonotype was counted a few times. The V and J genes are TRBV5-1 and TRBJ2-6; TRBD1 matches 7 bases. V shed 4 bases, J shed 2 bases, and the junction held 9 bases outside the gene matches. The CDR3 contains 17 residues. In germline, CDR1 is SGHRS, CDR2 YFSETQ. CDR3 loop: CASSTDREQAGANVLTF. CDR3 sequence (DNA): TGCGCCAGCAGCACCGACAGGGAGCAGGCTGGGGCCAACGTCCTGACTTTC.

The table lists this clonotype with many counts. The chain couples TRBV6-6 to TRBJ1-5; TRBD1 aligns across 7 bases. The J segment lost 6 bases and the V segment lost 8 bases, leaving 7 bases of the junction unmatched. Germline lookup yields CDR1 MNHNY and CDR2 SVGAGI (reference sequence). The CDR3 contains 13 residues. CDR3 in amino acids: CASHRQGGQPQHF. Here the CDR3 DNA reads TGTGCCAGCCACCGACAGGGCGGTCAGCCCCAGCATTTT.

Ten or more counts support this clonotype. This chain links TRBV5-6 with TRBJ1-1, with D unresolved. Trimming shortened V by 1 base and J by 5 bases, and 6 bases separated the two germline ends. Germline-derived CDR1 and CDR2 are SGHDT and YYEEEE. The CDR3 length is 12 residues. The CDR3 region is CASSLTGTEAFF. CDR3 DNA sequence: TGTGCCAGCAGCTTGACGGGGACTGAAGCTTTCTTT.

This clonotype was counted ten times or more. DNA of the CDR3: TGTGCCAGCTCGCCTCGGACTAGCGGGGGGACCTACAATGAGCAGTTCTTC. It translates to CASSPRTSGGTYNEQFF. The V gene is TRBV18, the J gene TRBJ2-1; 14 bases are a match to TRBD2. V shed 6 bases and J 2 bases; nucleotides not matched to a gene: 6. Germline CDR1 and CDR2: KGHSH and LQKENI. This CDR3 has 17 amino acids.

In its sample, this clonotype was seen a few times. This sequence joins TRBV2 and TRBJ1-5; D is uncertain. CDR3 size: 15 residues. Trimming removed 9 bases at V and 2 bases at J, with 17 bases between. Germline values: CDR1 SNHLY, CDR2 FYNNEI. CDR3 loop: CASSGWVIGNQPQHF. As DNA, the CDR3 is TGTGCCAGTTCCGGATGGGTTATCGGCAATCAGCCCCAGCATTTT.

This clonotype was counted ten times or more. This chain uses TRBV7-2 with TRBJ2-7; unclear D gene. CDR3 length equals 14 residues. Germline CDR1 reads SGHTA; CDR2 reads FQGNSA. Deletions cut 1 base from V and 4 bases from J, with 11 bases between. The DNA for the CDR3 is TGTGCCAGCAGCTTAGGACGGGCTCCTTACGAGCAGTACGTC. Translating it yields CASSLGRAPYEQYV.

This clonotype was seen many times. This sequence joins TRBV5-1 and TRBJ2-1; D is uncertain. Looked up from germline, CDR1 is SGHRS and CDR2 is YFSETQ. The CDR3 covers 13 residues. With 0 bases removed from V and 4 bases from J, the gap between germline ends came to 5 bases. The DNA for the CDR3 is TGCGCCAGCAGCTTGGCCCATTACAATGAGCAGTTCTTC. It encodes CASSLAHYNEQFF. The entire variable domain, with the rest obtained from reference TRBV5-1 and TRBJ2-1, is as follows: KAGVTQTPRYLIKTRGQQVTLSCSPISGHRSVSWYQQTPGQGLQFLFEYFSETQRNKGNFPGRFSGRQFSNSRSEMNVSTLELGDSALYLCASSLAHYNEQFFGPGTRLTVL.

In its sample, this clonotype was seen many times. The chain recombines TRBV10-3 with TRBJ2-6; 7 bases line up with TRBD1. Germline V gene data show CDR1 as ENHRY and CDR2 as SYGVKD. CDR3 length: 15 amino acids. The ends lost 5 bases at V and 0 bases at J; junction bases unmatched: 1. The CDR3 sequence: CAISTGASGANVLTF. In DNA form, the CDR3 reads TGTGCCATCAGTACAGGGGCCTCTGGGGCCAACGTCCTGACTTTC.

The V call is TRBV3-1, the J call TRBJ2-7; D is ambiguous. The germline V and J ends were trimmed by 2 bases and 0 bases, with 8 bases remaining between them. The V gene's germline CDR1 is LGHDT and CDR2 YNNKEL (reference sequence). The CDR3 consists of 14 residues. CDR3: CASSQTITSYEQYF. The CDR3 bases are TGTGCCAGCAGCCAAACAATTACCTCCTACGAGCAGTACTTC.

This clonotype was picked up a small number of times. CDR3 residues: CASSLTNYEQYV. The CDR3 DNA is TGTGCCAGCAGCTTAACTAACTACGAGCAGTACGTC. The chain has TRBV7-9 and TRBJ2-7; D is ambiguous. Germline values: CDR1 SEHNR, CDR2 FQNEAQ (reference sequence). V shed 2 bases and J shed 3 bases, with 5 bases lying between them. The CDR3 loop spans 12 amino acids.

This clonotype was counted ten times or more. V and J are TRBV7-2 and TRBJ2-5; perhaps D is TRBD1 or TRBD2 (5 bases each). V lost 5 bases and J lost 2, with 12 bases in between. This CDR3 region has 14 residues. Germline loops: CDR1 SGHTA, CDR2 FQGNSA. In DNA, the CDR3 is TGTGCCAGCAGCCCGGGACGGATACAAGAGACCCAGTACTTC. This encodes CASSPGRIQETQYF.

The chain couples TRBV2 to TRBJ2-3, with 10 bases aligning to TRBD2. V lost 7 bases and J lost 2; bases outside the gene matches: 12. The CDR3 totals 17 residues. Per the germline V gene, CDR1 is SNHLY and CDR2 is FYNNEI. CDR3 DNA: TGTGCCAGCACGGCGACGAGCGGGGGGGTTTACACAGATACGCAGTATTTT. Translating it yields CASTATSGGVYTDTQYF.

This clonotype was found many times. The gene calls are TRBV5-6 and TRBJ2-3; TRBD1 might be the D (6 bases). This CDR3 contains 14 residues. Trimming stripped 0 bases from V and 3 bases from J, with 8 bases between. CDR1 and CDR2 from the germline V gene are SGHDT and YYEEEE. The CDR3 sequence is CASSLAGTTDTQYF. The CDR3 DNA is TGTGCCAGCAGCTTGGCCGGGACAACAGATACGCAGTATTTT.

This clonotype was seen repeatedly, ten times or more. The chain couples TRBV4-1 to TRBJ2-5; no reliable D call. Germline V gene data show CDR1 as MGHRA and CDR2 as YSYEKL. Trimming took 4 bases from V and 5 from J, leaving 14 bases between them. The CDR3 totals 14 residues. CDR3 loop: CASSLTWGRETQYF. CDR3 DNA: TGCGCCAGCAGCCTGACTTGGGGAAGGGAGACCCAGTACTTC.

Written as DNA, the CDR3 is TGTGCCAGCTCACCACGCTTCGGACAGGGAGCAACTAATGAAAAACTGTTTTTT. Protein sequence: CASSPRFGQGATNEKLFF. This rearrangement joins TRBV18 to TRBJ1-4, with 8 bases fitting TRBD1. Germline CDR1 KGHSH, CDR2 LQKENI. J gave up 0 bases and V 1 base, and 7 bases lay outside the gene matches. CDR3 length equals 18 residues.

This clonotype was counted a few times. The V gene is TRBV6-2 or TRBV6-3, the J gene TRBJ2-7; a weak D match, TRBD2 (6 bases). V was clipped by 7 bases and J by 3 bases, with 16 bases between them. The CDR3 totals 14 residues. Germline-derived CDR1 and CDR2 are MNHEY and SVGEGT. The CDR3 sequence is CASTTAGIVYEQYF. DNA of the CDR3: TGTGCCAGCACCACGGCGGGGATAGTCTACGAGCAGTACTTC.

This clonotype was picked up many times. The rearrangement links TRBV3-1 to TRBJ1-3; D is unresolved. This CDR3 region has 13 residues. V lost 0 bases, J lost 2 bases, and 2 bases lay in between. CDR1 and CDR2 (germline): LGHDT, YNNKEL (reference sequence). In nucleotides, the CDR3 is TGTGCCAGCAGCCAAGACGCTGGAAACACCATATATTTT. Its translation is CASSQDAGNTIYF. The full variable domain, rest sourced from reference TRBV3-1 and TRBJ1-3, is DTAVSQTPKYLVTQMGNDKSIKCEQNLGHDTMYWYKQDSKKFLKIMFSYNNKELIINETVPNRFSPKSPDKAHLNLHINSLELGDSAVYFCASSQDAGNTIYFGEGSWLTVV.

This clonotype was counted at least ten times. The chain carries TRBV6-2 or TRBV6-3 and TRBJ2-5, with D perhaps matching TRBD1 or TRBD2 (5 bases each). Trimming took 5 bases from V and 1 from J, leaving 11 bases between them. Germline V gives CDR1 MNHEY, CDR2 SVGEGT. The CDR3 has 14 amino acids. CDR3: CASSPDGGQETQYF. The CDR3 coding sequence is TGTGCCAGCAGTCCCGATGGGGGCCAAGAGACCCAGTACTTC.

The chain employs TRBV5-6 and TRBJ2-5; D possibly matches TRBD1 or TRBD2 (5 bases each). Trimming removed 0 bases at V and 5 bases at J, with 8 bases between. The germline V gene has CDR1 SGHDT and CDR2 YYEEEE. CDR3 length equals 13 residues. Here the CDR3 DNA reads TGTGCCAGCAGCTTGGCGGGGCCGGAGACCCAGTACTTC. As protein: CASSLAGPETQYF.

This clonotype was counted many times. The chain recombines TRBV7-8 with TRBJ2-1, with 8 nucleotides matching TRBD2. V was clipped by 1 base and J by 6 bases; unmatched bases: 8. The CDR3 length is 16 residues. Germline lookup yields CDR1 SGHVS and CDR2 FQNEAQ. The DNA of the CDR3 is TGTGCCAGCAGCTTAGTTAGAGCGGGGGCCACCAATGAGCAGTTCTTC. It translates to CASSLVRAGATNEQFF.

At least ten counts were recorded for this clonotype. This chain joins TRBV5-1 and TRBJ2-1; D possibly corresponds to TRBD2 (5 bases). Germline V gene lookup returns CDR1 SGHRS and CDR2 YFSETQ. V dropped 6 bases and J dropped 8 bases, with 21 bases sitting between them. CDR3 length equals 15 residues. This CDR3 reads CASTGVGLEEDEQFF. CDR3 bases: TGCGCCAGCACCGGGGTGGGGTTGGAGGAGGATGAGCAGTTCTTC.

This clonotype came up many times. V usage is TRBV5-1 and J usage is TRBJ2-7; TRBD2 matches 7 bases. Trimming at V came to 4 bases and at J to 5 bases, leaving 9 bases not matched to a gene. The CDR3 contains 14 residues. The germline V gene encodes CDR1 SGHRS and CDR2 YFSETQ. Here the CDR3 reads CASSRGGGRDEQYV. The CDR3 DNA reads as TGCGCCAGCAGCAGAGGCGGGGGAAGAGACGAGCAGTACGTC.